Following are 32 T cell receptor beta chains from one sample sequenced in a study of long-term antiretroviral therapy in people with HIV. A v3.0 immunoSEQ assay was performed at survey level. Assay used: immunoSEQ multiplex PCR; TCRdb lists only in-frame clones, some missing. Here the sample spans 17,000 or so clones, 91% being singletons. Sample: unsorted PBMCs, taken 0.3 years after starting antiretroviral therapy. The source of these receptors is a man aged 60 to 69 with HIV.

This clone was seen once. This sequence joins TRBV27 and TRBJ1-1; TRBD1 is a possible D gene (5 bases). Germline-derived CDR1 and CDR2 are MNHEY and SMNVEV (reference sequence). This CDR3 region has 14 residues. Between the trimmed V and J ends, which lost 2 bases and 1 base, there was a span of 8 bases. CDR3 amino acids: CASSLGRENTEAFF. The DNA of the CDR3 is TGTGCCAGCAGTTTAGGCAGGGAGAACACTGAAGCTTTCTTT.

This sequence joins TRBV7-2 and TRBJ2-7, with a weak D call TRBD2 (5 bases). V was shortened by 3 bases and J by 6 bases, with 9 bases between the two germline ends. The germline V gene encodes CDR1 SGHTA and CDR2 FQGNSA. The CDR3 length is 12 residues. CDR3 in amino acids: CASSFSSSEQYF. CDR3 nucleotides: TGTGCCAGCAGCTTTTCTAGCTCCGAGCAGTACTTC.

This rearrangement joins TRBV6-5 to TRBJ2-1, with D possibly called TRBD1 or TRBD2 (5 bases each). CDR1 is MNHEY and CDR2 is SVGAGI in the germline V gene. V was clipped by 2 bases and J by 2 bases, with 10 bases between them. This CDR3 contains 15 residues. The DNA for the CDR3 is TGTGCCAGCAGTTACGGGACGGCGGCCTACAATGAGCAGTTCTTC. Protein product: CASSYGTAAYNEQFF.

The chain carries TRBV4-3 and TRBJ1-5; D is ambiguous. The germline V gene encodes CDR1 LGHNA and CDR2 YSLEER. V shed 4 bases and J shed 0 bases, with 7 bases lying between them. This CDR3 has 14 residues. The chain's CDR3 is CASSPTNSNQPQHF. Here the CDR3 DNA reads TGCGCCAGCAGCCCCACGAATAGCAATCAGCCCCAGCATTTT.

V usage is TRBV5-1 and J usage is TRBJ2-7; 7 bases match TRBD1. Germline CDR1 reads SGHRS; CDR2 reads YFSETQ. Trimming at V came to 3 bases and at J to 3 bases, leaving 9 bases not matched to a gene. The CDR3 covers 15 residues. The chain's CDR3 is CASSSNPGQFYEQYF. The CDR3 region has the DNA TGCGCCAGCAGCTCGAATCCGGGACAGTTCTACGAGCAGTACTTC.

This clone was detected only once. The chain couples TRBV6-1 to TRBJ2-7; TRBD2 agrees at 13 bases. The junction had 14 bases not matched to a gene; V was cut back by 1 base and J by 5 bases. The germline V gene has CDR1 MNHNS and CDR2 SASEGT. The CDR3 consists of 19 residues. CDR3 residues: CASSEVDLVGTSGINEQYF. The CDR3, as DNA: TGTGCCAGCAGTGAAGTTGACTTGGTTGGGACTAGCGGGATCAACGAGCAGTACTTC.

This clone was seen a single time. The rearrangement links TRBV29-1 to TRBJ2-3; 8 bases are a match to TRBD2. The junction had 6 bases not matched to a gene; V was cut back by 8 bases and J by 2 bases. The CDR3 extends over 13 amino acids. Germline V lookup: CDR1 SQVTM, CDR2 ANQGSEA. CDR3 protein: CSFISGVTDTQYF. The CDR3 DNA follows: TGCAGCTTTATTAGCGGGGTCACAGATACGCAGTATTTT.

The chain has TRBV28 and TRBJ1-5, with D possibly matching TRBD1 (6 bases). V lost 6 bases to trimming and J lost 6 bases, with 12 bases between them. The CDR3 has 13 residues. Per germline, CDR1 MDHEN and CDR2 SYDVKM. The CDR3 DNA sequence: TGTGCCAGCAGCTGGCGGGGGGCTCAGCCCCAGCATTTT. It translates to CASSWRGAQPQHF.

The genes are TRBV10-3 and TRBJ2-2; 10 bases align to TRBD2. Germline V CDR1 and CDR2: ENHRY, SYGVKD. V lost 3 bases to trimming and J lost 7 bases; unmatched junction nucleotides: 11. The CDR3 totals 17 residues. This chain's CDR3 is CAISESSGRALGGELFF. In DNA form, the CDR3 reads TGTGCCATCAGTGAATCGAGCGGGAGGGCCTTGGGCGGGGAGCTGTTTTTT.

The chain has TRBV6-5 and TRBJ2-1; D remains unclear. The CDR3 sequence is 15 residues long. Germline CDR1 reads MNHEY; CDR2 reads SVGAGI. V was cut by 2 bases and J by 0 bases, with 8 bases left in between. CDR3 sequence reads: CASSYARSSYNEQFF. CDR3 bases: TGTGCCAGCAGTTACGCCCGGAGCTCCTACAATGAGCAGTTCTTC.

The chain recombines TRBV27 with TRBJ2-2, with 9 bases that match TRBD1. Germline V gives CDR1 MNHEY, CDR2 SMNVEV (reference sequence). The CDR3 totals 16 residues. With 2 bases clipped from V and 3 bases from J, the junction kept 4 bases outside the gene matches. The CDR3 DNA follows: TGTGCCAGCAGTTTAAGGGACAGGGCGGACACCGGGGAGCTGTTTTTT. It codes for CASSLRDRADTGELFF.

The chain employs TRBV5-1 and TRBJ2-6; possibly TRBD2 for D (5 bases). Between the trimmed V and J ends, which lost 4 bases and 2 bases, there was a span of 13 bases. The CDR3 extends over 16 amino acids. Germline V gene data show CDR1 as SGHRS and CDR2 as YFSETQ. The CDR3 sequence is CASSHGLGTGANVLTF. The CDR3 DNA is TGCGCCAGCAGCCATGGACTGGGAACTGGGGCCAACGTCCTGACTTTC.

V gene TRBV7-9 combines with J gene TRBJ2-3; D ambiguous. The CDR3 has 12 amino acids. V was trimmed by 5 bases and J by 5 bases, leaving 8 bases between them. Germline V gives CDR1 SEHNR, CDR2 FQNEAQ (reference sequence). The CDR3 nucleotides read TGTGCCAGCAGCCCCGTCGAAGATACGCAGTATTTT. This codes for CASSPVEDTQYF. The full variable domain, its missing parts supplied by reference TRBV7-9 and TRBJ2-3, is DTGVSQNPRHKITKRGQNVTFRCDPISEHNRLYWYRQTLGQGPEFLTYFQNEAQLEKSRLLSDRFSAERPKGSFSTLEIQRTEQGDSAMYLCASSPVEDTQYFGPGTRLTVL.

This clone was observed a single time. The chain combines TRBV7-3 with TRBJ2-2; the D gene is possibly TRBD2 (6 bases). The CDR3 spans 17 residues. Deletions cut 5 bases from V and 6 bases from J, with 22 bases between. Germline V lookup: CDR1 SGHTA, CDR2 FQGTGA. CDR3 region: CASSHTGGANSAGELFF. Here the CDR3 DNA reads TGTGCCAGCAGCCACACCGGCGGGGCCAACAGCGCCGGGGAGCTGTTTTTT.

The chain has TRBV5-1 and TRBJ2-3; D is ambiguous. There are 14 residues in the CDR3. V was cut by 2 bases and J by 6 bases, with 13 bases left in between. Germline CDR1 is SGHRS and CDR2 is YFSETQ. CDR3 region: CASSLISFPDTQYF. The DNA for the CDR3 is TGCGCCAGCAGCTTAATTAGTTTTCCGGATACGCAGTATTTT.

The chain uses TRBV6-5 and TRBJ1-2; the match to TRBD1 covers 9 bases. The germline gives CDR1 MNHEY, CDR2 SVGAGI. Trimming took 10 bases from V and 4 from J; bases not matched to a gene: 7. CDR3 length: 13 residues. The CDR3, as DNA: TGTGCCACTGCGGGACAGGGTATCTATGGCTACACCTTC. Encoded protein: CATAGQGIYGYTF.

The genes are TRBV5-1 and TRBJ1-6; D call uncertain. CDR3 length: 15 amino acids. In germline, CDR1 is SGHRS, CDR2 YFSETQ. Trimming took 2 bases from V and 8 from J, leaving 14 bases between them. CDR3 DNA sequence: TGCGCCAGCAGCTTTAGAACAGCTCGGGATTCACCCCTCCACTTT. Amino acids: CASSFRTARDSPLHF.

This chain links TRBV4-3 with TRBJ2-5; D remains ambiguous. The CDR3 sequence is 14 residues long. V lost 4 bases, J lost 2 bases, and 11 bases lay in between. Per germline, CDR1 LGHNA and CDR2 YSLEER. The CDR3: CASSRSTTQETQYF. In nucleotides, the CDR3 is TGCGCCAGCAGCCGGTCAACTACGCAAGAGACCCAGTACTTC.

This clone was seen more than once but under ten times. The chain has TRBV6-1 and TRBJ1-5; no clear D. Germline V CDR1 and CDR2: MNHNS, SASEGT. The length of the CDR3 is 13 residues. Trimming took 5 bases from V and 4 from J, leaving 9 bases between them. CDR3 in DNA: TGTGCCAGCAGTACCATGGCGAATCAGCCCCAGCATTTT. Translation: CASSTMANQPQHF.

The V gene is TRBV28, the J gene TRBJ1-1; no definite D call. There are 11 residues in the CDR3. Per germline, CDR1 MDHEN and CDR2 SYDVKM. With 4 bases removed from V and 4 bases from J, the gap between germline ends came to 4 bases. The CDR3 here is CASSYGTEAFF. The CDR3 DNA follows: TGTGCCAGCAGTTACGGCACTGAAGCTTTCTTT.

The V gene is TRBV5-1, the J gene TRBJ1-1; unclear D gene. The CDR3 runs 13 residues. Germline V gives CDR1 SGHRS, CDR2 YFSETQ. Trimming took off 4 bases at V and 0 bases at J, with 7 bases between the two ends. The CDR3 coding sequence is TGCGCCAGCAGCATAGAAATGAACACTGAAGCTTTCTTT. Translating it yields CASSIEMNTEAFF.

V and J are TRBV10-3 and TRBJ2-7, with D perhaps matching TRBD1 or TRBD2 (6 bases each). Germline CDR1 reads ENHRY; CDR2 reads SYGVKD. The CDR3 is 15 amino acids. Trimming stripped 1 base from V and 5 bases from J, with 15 bases between. The CDR3 bases are TGTGCCATCAGTGAGTGGGACGGGGGCTTGAACGAGCAGTACTTC. It codes for CAISEWDGGLNEQYF.

The rearrangement joins TRBV11-2 to TRBJ2-7, with 7 positions matching TRBD1. The CDR3 loop spans 11 amino acids. Germline values: CDR1 SGHAT, CDR2 FQNNGV. CDR3 sequence reads: CASSFYRGPRV. CDR3 nucleotides: TGTGCCAGCAGCTTCTACAGGGGACCCCGGGTC.

The chain recombines TRBV5-6 with TRBJ2-3, with no clear D. The CDR3 is 11 amino acids. CDR1 SGHDT and CDR2 YYEEEE come from the germline V gene. V lost 1 base and J 6 bases, leaving 3 bases between the germline ends. CDR3 in DNA: TGTGCCAGCAGCTTGAGGGATACGCAGTATTTT. It is translated as CASSLRDTQYF. The whole variable domain, remainder taken from reference TRBV5-6 and TRBJ2-3, is DAGVTQSPTHLIKTRGQQVTLRCSPKSGHDTVSWYQQALGQGPQFIFQYYEEEERQRGNFPDRFSGHQFPNYSSELNVNALLLGDSALYLCASSLRDTQYFGPGTRLTVL.

The rearrangement links TRBV28 to TRBJ2-5; 11 bases are a match to TRBD1. This CDR3 comprises 16 residues. With 2 bases clipped from V and 5 bases from J, the junction kept 7 bases outside the gene matches. In germline, CDR1 is MDHEN, CDR2 SYDVKM. CDR3 amino acids: CASSLRDRGGWETQYF. The CDR3, as DNA: TGTGCCAGCAGTTTAAGGGACAGGGGGGGTTGGGAGACCCAGTACTTC. Combining the CDR3 with reference TRBV28 and TRBJ2-5 gives the whole variable domain DVKVTQSSRYLVKRTGEKVFLECVQDMDHENMFWYRQDPGLGLRLIYFSYDVKMKEKGDIPEGYSVSREKKERFSLILESASTNQTSMYLCASSLRDRGGWETQYFGPGTRLLVL.

The rearrangement joins TRBV7-8 to TRBJ2-7; 9 bases agree with TRBD1. Trimming removed 0 bases from V and 3 bases from J; junction bases left unmatched: 3. Germline V gene data show CDR1 as SGHVS and CDR2 as FQNEAQ. The CDR3 is made up of 15 amino acids. DNA for the CDR3: TGTGCCAGCAGCTTAGCGCCGGGACAGGGCTACGAGCAGTACTTC. Amino acids: CASSLAPGQGYEQYF.

This clone was found once. The chain carries TRBV9 and TRBJ1-2; D not certain. The CDR3 is made up of 13 amino acids. Trimming stripped 4 bases from V and 8 bases from J, with 15 bases between. Germline V gene data show CDR1 as SGDLS and CDR2 as YYNGEE. As DNA, the CDR3 is TGTGCCAGCAGCCATAGACCCGACCCAGGCTACACCTTC. Its protein is CASSHRPDPGYTF.

The rearrangement uses TRBV27 and TRBJ1-2; D unresolved. The CDR3 is made up of 15 amino acids. Per germline, CDR1 MNHEY and CDR2 SMNVEV (reference sequence). Trimming shortened V by 4 bases and J by 4 bases, and 16 bases separated the two germline ends. The CDR3 sequence is CASSSSREQVYGYTF. Written as DNA, the CDR3 is TGTGCCAGCAGTTCATCACGCGAGCAGGTCTATGGCTACACCTTC.

The chain carries TRBV5-1 and TRBJ2-7; TRBD1 aligns across 8 bases. CDR3 length: 17 residues. Trimming removed 0 bases from V and 4 bases from J; junction bases left unmatched: 12. Germline CDR1 and CDR2: SGHRS and YFSETQ. This chain's CDR3 is CASSLAMAATGVYEQYF. In nucleotides, the CDR3 is TGCGCCAGCAGCTTGGCCATGGCTGCGACAGGGGTATACGAGCAGTACTTC.

CDR3 sequence reads: CASSFERELEQFF. The CDR3 DNA reads TGTGCCAGCAGCTTCGAGCGGGAACTTGAGCAGTTCTTC. The rearrangement uses TRBV7-2 and TRBJ2-1; 7 bases match TRBD2. Germline V gene data show CDR1 as SGHTA and CDR2 as FQGNSA. J was trimmed by 9 bases and V by 3 bases; bases with no gene match: 5. The CDR3 is 13 residues long.

Concerning this clone itself: Other DNA variants within this sample encode the same CDR3. This rearrangement joins TRBV5-1 to TRBJ2-7, with 7 bases fitting TRBD2. Germline V lookup: CDR1 SGHRS, CDR2 YFSETQ. The CDR3 extends over 15 amino acids. The ends lost 0 bases at V and 2 bases at J; junction bases unmatched: 5. The CDR3 DNA reads TGCGCCAGCAGCTTGGGCCTAGCGGAAACCTACGAGCAGTACTTC. Translating gives CASSLGLAETYEQYF.

V usage is TRBV19 and J usage is TRBJ1-2; D gene ambiguous. In germline, CDR1 is LNHDA, CDR2 SQIVND (reference sequence). The V and J ends lost 3 bases and 7 bases respectively, with 12 bases between them. This CDR3 comprises 13 residues. This CDR3 is CASSIYITGGYTF. CDR3 in DNA: TGTGCCAGTAGTATCTATATCACCGGTGGCTACACCTTC.